The 13 T cell receptor beta chains below all came from one sample that was sequenced in a study of CD8 T cells in ankylosing spondylitis (TCRdb year 2017). Receptor amplification or capture employed 5' RACE. The sequencing machine was an Illumina HiSeq 2500. In-frame beta chains were kept once TCRdb had trimmed the public reads at Q25 with fastp and called clones with MiXCR. Rows with one shared CDR3 protein collapse into an entry with the most common genes and DNA. This sample comprises about 340,000 distinct CDR3 sequences, 20% to 25% of them detected only once. The top ten hold about an eighth of the sample. The sequenced material came from blood, either unsorted or a sorted T cell fraction (not recorded which). Receptor source: a male donor with ankylosing spondylitis or in good health (not recorded which).

This clonotype was counted many times. The V call is TRBV7-3, the J call TRBJ2-3; no clear D. Trimming stripped 1 base from V and 4 bases from J, with 6 bases between. CDR3 size: 13 residues. Germline-derived CDR1 and CDR2 are SGHTA and FQGTGA. The CDR3 coding sequence is TGTGCCAGCAGCTTAATGGTCTCAGATACGCAGTATTTT. This sequence encodes CASSLMVSDTQYF.

The rearrangement joins TRBV7-2 to TRBJ2-7; 7 positions match TRBD2. Germline-derived CDR1 and CDR2 are SGHTA and FQGNSA. CDR3 size: 13 residues. V was clipped by 5 bases and J by 4 bases; unmatched bases: 5. CDR3 in amino acids: CASSPYGGYEQYF. DNA for the CDR3: TGTGCCAGCAGCCCGTACGGGGGGTACGAGCAGTACTTC.

The chain is built from TRBV11-2 and TRBJ2-7, with D possibly called TRBD1 or TRBD2 (6 bases each). Per germline, CDR1 SGHAT and CDR2 FQNNGV. Trimming took off 5 bases at V and 7 bases at J, with 15 bases between the two ends. The CDR3 runs 13 residues. CDR3 protein: CASSPSGGREQYF. The CDR3 region has the DNA TGTGCCAGCAGCCCCAGTGGGGGGCGGGAGCAGTACTTC.

The chain carries TRBV11-2 and TRBJ2-5, with 7 bases identical to TRBD1. V shed 5 bases and J 0 bases; nucleotides not matched to a gene: 12. CDR1 and CDR2 (germline): SGHAT, FQNNGV. The length of the CDR3 is 17 residues. CDR3: CASSIQGITPYQETQYF. The CDR3, as DNA: TGTGCCAGCAGCATACAGGGGATTACGCCTTACCAAGAGACCCAGTACTTC.

This clonotype was picked up a small number of times. CDR3 DNA sequence: TGCGCCAGCAGCTTGGAAGACCCAGGCACCTACGAGCAGTACTTC. Translating it yields CASSLEDPGTYEQYF. J is TRBJ2-7 and V is TRBV5-1; D gene ambiguous. This CDR3 comprises 15 residues. The germline V and J ends were trimmed by 0 bases and 2 bases, with 12 bases remaining between them. Germline CDR1 SGHRS, CDR2 YFSETQ.

This clonotype was seen more than once but under ten times. The chain uses TRBV10-3 and TRBJ2-7; D unclear. CDR3 length: 16 amino acids. Trimming took off 0 bases at V and 0 bases at J, with 12 bases between the two ends. The germline V gene encodes CDR1 ENHRY and CDR2 SYGVKD. The CDR3 protein is CAISESLHSNSYEQYF. CDR3 nucleotides: TGTGCCATCAGTGAGTCGCTTCATAGCAACTCCTACGAGCAGTACTTC.

This clonotype was observed a handful of times. One end of the junction is discordant with germline, which a read error may explain. V and J are TRBV28 and TRBJ2-6; 7 bases are a match to TRBD2. This CDR3 region has 13 residues. Germline values: CDR1 MDHEN, CDR2 SYDVKM. DNA for the CDR3: TGTGCCAGCAGTTTAACGGGGGGCAACGTCCTGACTTTC. This sequence encodes CASSLTGGNVLTF. Supplemented by reference TRBV28 and TRBJ2-6, the full variable domain reads DVKVTQSSRYLVKRTGEKVFLECVQDMDHENMFWYRQDPGLGLRLIYFSYDVKMKEKGDIPEGYSVSREKKERFSLILESASTNQTSMYLCASSLTGGNVLTFGAGSRLTVL.

The chain combines TRBV7-9 with TRBJ2-7; perhaps TRBD2 as D (5 bases). This CDR3 contains 14 residues. The germline V gene has CDR1 SEHNR and CDR2 FQNEAQ (reference sequence). Trimming stripped 0 bases from V and 5 bases from J, with 11 bases between. The CDR3 sequence: CASSLASSGNEQYF. CDR3 coding DNA: TGTGCCAGCAGCTTAGCATCGTCGGGGAACGAGCAGTACTTC.

The genes are TRBV20-1 and TRBJ2-2; 8 positions agree with TRBD1. Germline V lookup: CDR1 DFQATT, CDR2 SNEGSKA (reference sequence). V lost 5 bases and J lost 0; bases outside the gene matches: 2. The CDR3 is 14 residues long. The CDR3 DNA reads TGCAGTGCTGAACAGGGGGCGAACACCGGGGAGCTGTTTTTT. It translates to CSAEQGANTGELFF.

The genes are TRBV11-2 and TRBJ2-1; D is ambiguous. V gave up 1 base and J gave up 0 bases, with 7 bases separating them. The length of the CDR3 is 15 residues. Per the germline V gene, CDR1 is SGHAT and CDR2 is FQNNGV. CDR3 loop: CASSLGVGSYNEQFF. For the CDR3, the DNA is TGTGCCAGCAGCTTAGGTGTGGGCTCCTACAATGAGCAGTTCTTC.

CDR3 region: CASLPRDGSSYEQYF. In DNA, the CDR3 is TGTGCCAGCCTACCTCGGGACGGGAGCTCCTACGAGCAGTACTTC. The J gene is TRBJ2-7, the V gene TRBV11-2; tentative D call: TRBD2 (6 bases). CDR3 length: 15 amino acids. The germline gives CDR1 SGHAT, CDR2 FQNNGV. Trimming stripped 8 bases from V and 0 bases from J, with 17 bases between.

The sample holds a few counts of this clonotype. The rearrangement links TRBV2 to TRBJ2-7; unclear D gene. Germline assignment: CDR1 SNHLY and CDR2 FYNNEI. The CDR3 runs to 15 residues. V lost 2 bases and J 3 bases, leaving 14 bases between the germline ends. The CDR3 DNA reads TGTGCCAGCAGTGAAACTTTAGGCAGGCGCTACGAGCAGTACTTC. It yields the protein CASSETLGRRYEQYF.

This clonotype showed up just a few times. V usage is TRBV6-1 and J usage is TRBJ2-7; D uncertain. The CDR3 is 10 residues long. CDR1 MNHNS and CDR2 SASEGT come from the germline V gene. The V end lost 8 bases, the J end lost 9 bases, and 11 bases lay between the germline ends. CDR3 loop: CASGPDGQYF. CDR3 nucleotide sequence: TGTGCCAGCGGCCCAGATGGGCAGTACTTC.